This TCR beta chain is drawn from a study of beta chain features in type 1 diabetes. Study observations and caveats: Sequencing used cDNA, and cells with high TCR expression could therefore be over-represented. Type 1 diabetes patients showed a moderate but significant shortening of TCRB CDR3s in all four CD4+ subsets.

The CDR3 covers 14 residues. CDR1 is SQVTM, CDR2 ANQGSEA, per germline. V was clipped by 4 bases and J by 6 bases; unmatched bases: 8. Investigators reverse transcribed all isolated RNA, so they sequenced expressed TCRB transcripts. The data were produced by immunoSEQ multiplex PCR, yet TCRdb's version contains in-frame clones alone and is incomplete. The sample lists more than 550,000 clones; over 12% were seen once. This clone turned up a few times. As yet, its antigen is unknown. Sequencing input: naive CD4+ T cells from blood. The chain links TRBV29-1 to TRBJ1-5; 8 positions agree with TRBD1. This clonotype was sampled from a man younger than 35 with type 1 diabetes. CDR3 sequence: CSVAEDRESQPQHF. The CDR3 coding sequence is TGCAGCGTTGCGGAGGACAGGGAAAGTCAGCCCCAGCATTTT. The whole variable domain, filled in from reference TRBV29-1 and TRBJ1-5, reads SAVISQKPSRDICQRGTSLTIQCQVDSQVTMMFWYRQQPGQSLTLIATANQGSEATYESGFVIDKFPISRPNLTFSTLTVSNMSPEDSSIYLCSVAEDRESQPQHFGDGTRLSIL.